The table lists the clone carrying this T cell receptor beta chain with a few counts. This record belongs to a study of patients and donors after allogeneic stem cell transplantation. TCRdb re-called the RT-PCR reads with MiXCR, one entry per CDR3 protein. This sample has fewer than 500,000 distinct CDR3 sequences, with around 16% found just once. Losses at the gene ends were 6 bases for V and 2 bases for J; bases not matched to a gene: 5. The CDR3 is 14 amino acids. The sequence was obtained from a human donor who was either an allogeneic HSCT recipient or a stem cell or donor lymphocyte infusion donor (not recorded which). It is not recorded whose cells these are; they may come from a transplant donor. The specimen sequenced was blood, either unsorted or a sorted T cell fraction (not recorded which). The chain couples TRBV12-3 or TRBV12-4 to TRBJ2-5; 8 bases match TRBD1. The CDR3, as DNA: TGTGCCAGCAGGACAACAGGGGGGCAAGAGACCCAGTACTTC. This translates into CASRTTGGQETQYF.